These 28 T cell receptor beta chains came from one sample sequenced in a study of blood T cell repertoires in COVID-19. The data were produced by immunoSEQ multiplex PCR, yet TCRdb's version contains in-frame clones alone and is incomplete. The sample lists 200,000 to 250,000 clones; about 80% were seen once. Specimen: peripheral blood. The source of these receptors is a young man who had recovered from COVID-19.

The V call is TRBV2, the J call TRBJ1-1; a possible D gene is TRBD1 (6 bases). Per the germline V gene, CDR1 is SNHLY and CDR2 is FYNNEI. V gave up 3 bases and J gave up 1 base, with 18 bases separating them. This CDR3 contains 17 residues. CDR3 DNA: TGTGCCAGCAGTGATCCTTGGACAGACCGCGGGAACACTGAAGCTTTCTTT. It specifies CASSDPWTDRGNTEAFF.

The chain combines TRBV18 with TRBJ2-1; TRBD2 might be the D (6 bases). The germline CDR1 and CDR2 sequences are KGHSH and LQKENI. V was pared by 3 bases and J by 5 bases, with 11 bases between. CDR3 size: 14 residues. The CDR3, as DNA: TGTGCCAGCTCACCCTCCGGAGGGGACAATGAGCAGTTCTTC. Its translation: CASSPSGGDNEQFF.

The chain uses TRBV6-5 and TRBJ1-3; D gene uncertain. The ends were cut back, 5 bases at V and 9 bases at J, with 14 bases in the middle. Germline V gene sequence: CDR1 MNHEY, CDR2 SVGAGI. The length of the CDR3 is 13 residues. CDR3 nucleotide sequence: TGTGCCAGCAGTAACGGCCCCGGCGGCACCATATATTTT. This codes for CASSNGPGGTIYF.

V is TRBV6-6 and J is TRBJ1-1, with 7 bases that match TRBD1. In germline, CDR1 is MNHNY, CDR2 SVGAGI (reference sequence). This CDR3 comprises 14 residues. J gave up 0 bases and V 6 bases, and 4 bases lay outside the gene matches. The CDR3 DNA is TGTGCCAGCAGCTGGGACAGCATGAACACTGAAGCTTTCTTT. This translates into CASSWDSMNTEAFF.

DNA for the CDR3: TGCGCCAGCAGCCAAGGCGGCCCAGACACTGAAGCTTTCTTT. It is translated as CASSQGGPDTEAFF. The chain is built from TRBV4-1 and TRBJ1-1, with no clear D. CDR3 length: 14 residues. Trimming stripped 1 base from V and 3 bases from J, with 9 bases between. Germline assignment: CDR1 MGHRA and CDR2 YSYEKL.

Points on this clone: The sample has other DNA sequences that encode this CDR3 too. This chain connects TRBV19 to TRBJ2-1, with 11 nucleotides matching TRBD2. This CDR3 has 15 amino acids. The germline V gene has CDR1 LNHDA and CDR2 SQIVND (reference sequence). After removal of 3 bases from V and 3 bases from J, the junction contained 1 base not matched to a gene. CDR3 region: CASSIGTSGYNEQFF. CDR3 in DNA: TGTGCCAGTAGTATCGGGACTAGCGGCTACAATGAGCAGTTCTTC.

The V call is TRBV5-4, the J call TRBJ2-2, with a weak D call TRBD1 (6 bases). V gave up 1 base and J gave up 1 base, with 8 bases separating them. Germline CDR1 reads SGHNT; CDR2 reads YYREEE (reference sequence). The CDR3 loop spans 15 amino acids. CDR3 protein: CASSLNRENTGELFF. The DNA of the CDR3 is TGTGCCAGCAGCTTGAACAGGGAGAACACCGGGGAGCTGTTTTTT.

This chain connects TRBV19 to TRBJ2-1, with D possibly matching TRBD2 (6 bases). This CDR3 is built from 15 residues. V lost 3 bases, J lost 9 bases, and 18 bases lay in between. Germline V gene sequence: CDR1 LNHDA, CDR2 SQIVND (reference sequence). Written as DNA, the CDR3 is TGTGCCAGTAGTATGGAGACTAGTGGCTTACGTGAGCAGTTCTTC. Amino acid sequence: CASSMETSGLREQFF.

Here the CDR3 DNA reads TGTGCCAGCAGTGAACCCCCAGGGGGAGGCCAAGAGACCCAGTACTTC. Protein sequence: CASSEPPGGGQETQYF. The chain has TRBV6-1 and TRBJ2-5; a possible D gene is TRBD1 (7 bases). This CDR3 comprises 16 residues. Germline lookup yields CDR1 MNHNS and CDR2 SASEGT. V was cut by 2 bases and J by 1 base, with 14 bases left in between.

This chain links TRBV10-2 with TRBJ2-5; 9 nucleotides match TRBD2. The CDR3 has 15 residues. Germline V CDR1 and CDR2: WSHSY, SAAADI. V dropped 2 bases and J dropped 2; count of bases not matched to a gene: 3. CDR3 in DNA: TGCGCCAGCAGTGAGCGGCTAGCGGGACAAGAGACCCAGTACTTC. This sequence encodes CASSERLAGQETQYF.

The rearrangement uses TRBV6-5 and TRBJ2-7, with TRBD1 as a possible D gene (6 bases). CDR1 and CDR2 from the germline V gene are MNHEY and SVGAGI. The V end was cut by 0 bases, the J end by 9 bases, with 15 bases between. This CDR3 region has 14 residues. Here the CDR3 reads CASSYSPGEGAQYF. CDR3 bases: TGTGCCAGCAGTTACTCGCCAGGGGAAGGAGCGCAGTACTTC.

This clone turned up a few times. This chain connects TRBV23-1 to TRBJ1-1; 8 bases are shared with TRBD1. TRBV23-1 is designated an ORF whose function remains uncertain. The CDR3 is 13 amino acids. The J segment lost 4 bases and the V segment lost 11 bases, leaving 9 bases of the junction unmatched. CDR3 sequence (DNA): TGCGCCGTATGGACAGGGAAGGGCACTGAAGCTTTCTTT. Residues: CAVWTGKGTEAFF.

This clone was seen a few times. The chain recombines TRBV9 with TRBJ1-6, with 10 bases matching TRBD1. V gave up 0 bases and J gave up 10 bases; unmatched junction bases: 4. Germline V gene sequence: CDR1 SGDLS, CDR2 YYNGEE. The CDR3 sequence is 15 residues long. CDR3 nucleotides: TGTGCCAGCAGCGTAGGACAGGGGGCAGAATCACCCCTCCACTTT. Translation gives CASSVGQGAESPLHF.

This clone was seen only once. For the CDR3, the DNA is TGTGCCAGCACCCCAGGGGTCTATGGCTACACCTTC. Its translation is CASTPGVYGYTF. This sequence joins TRBV6-6 and TRBJ1-2; D might be TRBD1 (6 bases). Germline V gene lookup returns CDR1 MNHNY and CDR2 SVGAGI (reference sequence). CDR3 size: 12 residues. Trimming shortened V by 7 bases and J by 4 bases, and 10 bases separated the two germline ends.

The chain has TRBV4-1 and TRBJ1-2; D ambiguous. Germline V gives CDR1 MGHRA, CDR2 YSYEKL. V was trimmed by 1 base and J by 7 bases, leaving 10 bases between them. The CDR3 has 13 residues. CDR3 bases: TGCGCCAGCAGCCAAGGCCCCGGGAGTGGCTACACCTTC. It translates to CASSQGPGSGYTF.

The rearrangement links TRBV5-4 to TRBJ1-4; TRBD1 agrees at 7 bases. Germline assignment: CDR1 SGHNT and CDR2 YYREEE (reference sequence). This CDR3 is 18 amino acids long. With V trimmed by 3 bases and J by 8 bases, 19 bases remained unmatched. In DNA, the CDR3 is TGTGCCAGCAGCTCTGACAGGGACCGCTCCCCCGAAGGCGAAAAACTGTTTTTT. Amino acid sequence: CASSSDRDRSPEGEKLFF.

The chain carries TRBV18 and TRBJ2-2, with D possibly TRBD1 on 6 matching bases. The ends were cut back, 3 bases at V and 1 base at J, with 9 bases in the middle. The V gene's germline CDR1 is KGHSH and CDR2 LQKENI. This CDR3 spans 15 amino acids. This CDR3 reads CASSPQTGNTGELFF. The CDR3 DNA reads TGTGCCAGCTCACCGCAGACAGGGAACACCGGGGAGCTGTTTTTT.

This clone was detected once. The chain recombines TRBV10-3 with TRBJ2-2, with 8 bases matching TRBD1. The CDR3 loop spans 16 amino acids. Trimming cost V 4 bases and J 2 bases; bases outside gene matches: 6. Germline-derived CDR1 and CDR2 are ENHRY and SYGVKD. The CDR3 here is CAISGVGQGNTGELFF. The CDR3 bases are TGTGCCATCAGTGGCGTAGGACAGGGAAACACCGGGGAGCTGTTTTTT.

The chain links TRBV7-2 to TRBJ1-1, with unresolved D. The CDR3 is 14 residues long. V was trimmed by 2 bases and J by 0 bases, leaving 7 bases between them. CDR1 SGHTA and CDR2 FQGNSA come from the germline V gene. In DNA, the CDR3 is TGTGCCAGCAGCTTACTGCGAATGAACACTGAAGCTTTCTTT. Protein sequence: CASSLLRMNTEAFF.

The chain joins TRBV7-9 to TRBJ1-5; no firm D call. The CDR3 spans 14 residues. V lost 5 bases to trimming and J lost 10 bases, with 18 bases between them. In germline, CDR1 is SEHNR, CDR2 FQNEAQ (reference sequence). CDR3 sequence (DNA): TGTGCCAGCAGCCCCTACGGGTTTGCATCCCCCCAGCATTTT. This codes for CASSPYGFASPQHF.

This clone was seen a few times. The CDR3 reads CAISESFTSNTGELFF. CDR3 DNA sequence: TGTGCCATCAGTGAGTCGTTCACTTCGAACACCGGGGAGCTGTTTTTT. The V and J genes are TRBV10-3 and TRBJ2-2; D gene uncertain. Germline-derived CDR1 and CDR2 are ENHRY and SYGVKD. This CDR3 spans 16 amino acids. V dropped 0 bases and J dropped 0 bases, with 8 bases sitting between them.

CDR3 nucleotide sequence: TGCGCCAGCAGCCTTTCTACTAGCGGGAGCACAGATACGCAGTATTTT. Encoded protein: CASSLSTSGSTDTQYF. The chain uses TRBV5-1 and TRBJ2-3, with 9 bases fitting TRBD2. There are 16 residues in the CDR3. V dropped 4 bases and J dropped 0; count of bases not matched to a gene: 6. Germline CDR1 reads SGHRS; CDR2 reads YFSETQ.

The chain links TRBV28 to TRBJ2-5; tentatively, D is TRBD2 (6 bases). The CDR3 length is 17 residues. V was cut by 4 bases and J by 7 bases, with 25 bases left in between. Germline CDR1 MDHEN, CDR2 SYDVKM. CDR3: CASSSRTTDFKSWTQYF. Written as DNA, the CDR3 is TGTGCCAGCAGTTCCCGGACTACCGATTTCAAGAGTTGGACCCAGTACTTC.

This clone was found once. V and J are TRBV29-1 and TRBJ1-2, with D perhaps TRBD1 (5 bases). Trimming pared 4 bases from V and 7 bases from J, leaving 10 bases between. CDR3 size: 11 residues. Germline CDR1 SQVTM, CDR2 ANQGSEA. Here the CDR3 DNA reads TGCAGCGTTGGAGGGGAGGGTGGCTACACCTTC. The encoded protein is CSVGGEGGYTF.

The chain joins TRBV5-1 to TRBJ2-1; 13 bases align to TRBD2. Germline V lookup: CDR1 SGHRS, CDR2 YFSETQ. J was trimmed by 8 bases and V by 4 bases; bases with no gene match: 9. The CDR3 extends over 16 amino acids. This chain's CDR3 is CASSGRTSGGADEQFF. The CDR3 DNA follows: TGCGCCAGCAGCGGGCGTACTAGCGGGGGGGCTGATGAGCAGTTCTTC.

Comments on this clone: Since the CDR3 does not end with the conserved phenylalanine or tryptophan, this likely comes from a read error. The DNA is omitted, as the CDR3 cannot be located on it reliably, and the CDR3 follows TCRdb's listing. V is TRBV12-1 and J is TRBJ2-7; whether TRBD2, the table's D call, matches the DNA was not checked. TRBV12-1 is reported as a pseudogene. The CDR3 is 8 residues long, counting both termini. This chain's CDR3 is CASSPALL.

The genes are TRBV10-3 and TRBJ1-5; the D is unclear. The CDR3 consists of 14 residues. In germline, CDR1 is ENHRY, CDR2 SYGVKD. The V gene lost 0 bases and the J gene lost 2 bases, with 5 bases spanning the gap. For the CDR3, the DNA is TGTGCCATCAGTGAGTCCTATGGCAATCAGCCCCAGCATTTT. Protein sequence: CAISESYGNQPQHF.

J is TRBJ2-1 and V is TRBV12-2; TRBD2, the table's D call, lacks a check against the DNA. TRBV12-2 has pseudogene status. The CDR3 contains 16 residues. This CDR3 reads CASRPLPGTNDNEQFF. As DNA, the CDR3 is TGTGCAAGTCGCCCCCTCCCCGGGACTAATGACAATGAGCAGTTCTTC.